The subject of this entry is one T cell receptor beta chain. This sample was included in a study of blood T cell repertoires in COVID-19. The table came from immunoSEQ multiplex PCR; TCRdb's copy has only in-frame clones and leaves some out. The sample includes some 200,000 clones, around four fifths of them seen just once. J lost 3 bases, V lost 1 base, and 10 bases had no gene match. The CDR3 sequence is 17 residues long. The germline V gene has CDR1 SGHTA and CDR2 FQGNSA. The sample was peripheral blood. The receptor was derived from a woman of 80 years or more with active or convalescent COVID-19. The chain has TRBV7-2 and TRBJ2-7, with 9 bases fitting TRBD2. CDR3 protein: CASSLGLGGRVVYEQYF. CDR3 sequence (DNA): TGTGCCAGCAGCTTAGGGCTCGGCGGGAGGGTTGTCTACGAGCAGTACTTC.